Listed below are T cell receptor beta chains from one sample, sequenced in a study of T cells expressing NK-cell markers. TCRdb reprocessed the 5' RACE reads and keeps a single row for each CDR3 protein, giving no DNA. The sample data list 550,000 to 600,000 distinct CDR3 sequences. Sequencing was carried out using blood T cells: a sorted CD56 or NKG2C T cell subset, CD4+ or CD8+ T cells, or bulk PBMC T cells (not recorded which). The receptors shown here come from a young man in good health. Each CDR3 is given with its conserved first and last residue. The order of the fields is V gene, J gene, CDR3 protein.

v_call: TRBV6-6
j_call: TRBJ2-5
cdr3_aa: CASRQARGETQYF

v_call: TRBV12-3/TRBV12-4
j_call: TRBJ2-3
cdr3_aa: CASTNQVFRISGGDTQYF

v_call: TRBV4-3
j_call: TRBJ2-1
cdr3_aa: CASSQDPEAAYNEQFF

v_call: TRBV28
j_call: TRBJ2-3
cdr3_aa: CASSFSGAGTDTQYF

v_call: TRBV12-3/TRBV12-4
j_call: TRBJ2-3
cdr3_aa: CASSGGRPRYTDTQYF

v_call: TRBV4-3
j_call: TRBJ2-3
cdr3_aa: CASSQDRKEVYGDTQYF

v_call: TRBV29-1
j_call: TRBJ1-1
cdr3_aa: CSVGKNKNTEAFF

v_call: TRBV10-3
j_call: TRBJ2-3
cdr3_aa: CAISPSGLADSTDTQYF

v_call: TRBV5-1
j_call: TRBJ1-2
cdr3_aa: CASSLSSAGGYGYTF

v_call: TRBV20-1
j_call: TRBJ1-6
cdr3_aa: CSARDRVNAGSYNSPLHF

v_call: TRBV7-9
j_call: TRBJ2-5
cdr3_aa: CASSGAGGWETQYF

v_call: TRBV20-1
j_call: TRBJ2-3
cdr3_aa: CSAREAGRTDTQYF

v_call: TRBV7-8
j_call: TRBJ2-5
cdr3_aa: CASSVTPLETQYF

v_call: TRBV7-2
j_call: TRBJ2-1
cdr3_aa: CASSSGLAGVGDEQFF

v_call: TRBV11-2
j_call: TRBJ2-5
cdr3_aa: CASSLDSGRAVETQYF

v_call: TRBV4-2
j_call: TRBJ2-1
cdr3_aa: CASSQAGTAEQFF

v_call: TRBV9
j_call: TRBJ2-1
cdr3_aa: CASSPGGLAGAAEQFF

v_call: TRBV15
j_call: TRBJ2-7
cdr3_aa: CATSRDWGAPSYEQYF

v_call: TRBV5-1
j_call: TRBJ1-6
cdr3_aa: CASSWITEPNSPLHF

v_call: TRBV12-3/TRBV12-4
j_call: TRBJ1-2
cdr3_aa: CASSLSTAYGYTF

v_call: TRBV6-5
j_call: TRBJ2-7
cdr3_aa: CASSLQGNSYEQYF

v_call: TRBV11-2
j_call: TRBJ2-2
cdr3_aa: CASSFRGYGGELFF

v_call: TRBV5-1
j_call: TRBJ2-3
cdr3_aa: CASSLSGSRADTQYF

v_call: TRBV7-2
j_call: TRBJ2-3
cdr3_aa: CASSLRKRRGSTDTQYF

v_call: TRBV25-1
j_call: TRBJ2-7
cdr3_aa: CASSEAVRASYEQYF

v_call: TRBV5-6
j_call: TRBJ1-5
cdr3_aa: CASSQTGTYGDNQPQHF

v_call: TRBV5-1
j_call: TRBJ2-5
cdr3_aa: CASSLGGLAETQYF

v_call: TRBV4-1
j_call: TRBJ2-1
cdr3_aa: CASSQDKLGVAGLTSYNEQFF

v_call: TRBV5-1
j_call: TRBJ2-5
cdr3_aa: CASSLGMPQETQYF

v_call: TRBV7-2
j_call: TRBJ2-7
cdr3_aa: CASNGGGGYYEQYF

v_call: TRBV11-1
j_call: TRBJ1-2
cdr3_aa: CASSSQGEASGYTF